This T cell receptor (beta chain) stems from a study of T-cell reconstitution after alpha-beta-depleted transplantation in children. The library targeted TCRbeta and was prepared with unique molecular identifiers. TCRdb re-called the PCR reads with MiXCR, one entry per CDR3 protein. The top ten hold 14% of the sample, which has about 460,000 distinct CDR3 sequences, approximately 10% seen once. This clonotype was seen repeatedly, ten times or more. What it binds is not known. This CDR3 is 17 amino acids long. Trimming cost V 1 base and J 5 bases; bases outside gene matches: 13. Germline values: CDR1 SQVTM, CDR2 ANQGSEA. Whole-study results and caveats: High day-60 TCRbeta diversity in some patients came from surviving recipient T cells and thymic progenitors. Several hundred expanded graft clones reportedly were the source of alpha-beta T cells about two months after transplant. Newly made T cells mostly supplied T-cell counts and diversity one year after transplant.

The sequence was collected from a female patient younger than 10 who had a stem cell transplant for aplastic anemia, so the T cells may come from the graft donor. V and J are TRBV29-1 and TRBJ2-7; TRBD2 matches at 11 bases. The source material was PBMCs, mostly from graft donor cells, sampled 180 days after TCRalphabeta/CD19-depleted stem cell transplant. The CDR3 DNA reads as TGCAGCGTTGAAGGAGAATCCACTAGCGGGAGTCACGACGAGCAGTACTTC. Translating gives CSVEGESTSGSHDEQYF.